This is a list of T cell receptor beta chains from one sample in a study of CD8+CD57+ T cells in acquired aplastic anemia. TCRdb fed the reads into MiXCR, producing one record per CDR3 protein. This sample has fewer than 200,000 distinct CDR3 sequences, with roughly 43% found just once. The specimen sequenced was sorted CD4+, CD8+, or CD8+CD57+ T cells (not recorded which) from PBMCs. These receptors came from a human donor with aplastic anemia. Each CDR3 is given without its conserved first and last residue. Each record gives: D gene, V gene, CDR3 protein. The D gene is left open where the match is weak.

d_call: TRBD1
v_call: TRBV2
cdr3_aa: ASISGQGPGYT

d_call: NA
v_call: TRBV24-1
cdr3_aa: ATSDFPPGRPLNEQF

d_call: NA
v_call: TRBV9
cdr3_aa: ASSHEARNYNEQF

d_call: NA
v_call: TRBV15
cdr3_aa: ATSRLQGGQPQH

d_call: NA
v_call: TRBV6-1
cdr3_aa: ASNNIRGSSNQPQH

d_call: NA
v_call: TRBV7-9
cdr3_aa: ASSNGAVSYGYT

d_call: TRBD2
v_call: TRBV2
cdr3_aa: ASSRERGETQY

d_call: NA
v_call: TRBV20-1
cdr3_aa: SAIYGAPDTQY

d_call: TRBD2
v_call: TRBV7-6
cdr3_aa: ASSLARGLAGYHEQF

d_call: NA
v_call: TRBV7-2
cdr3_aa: ASSLGPPGPQH

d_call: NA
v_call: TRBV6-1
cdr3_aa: ASSGGGIYNSPLH

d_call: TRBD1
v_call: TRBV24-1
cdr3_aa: ATSETGQLYNEQF

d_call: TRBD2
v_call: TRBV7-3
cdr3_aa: AGSLTAGGQETQY

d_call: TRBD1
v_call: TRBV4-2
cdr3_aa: ASSPAQGGVNYGYT

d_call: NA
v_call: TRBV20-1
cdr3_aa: SARGPSRDEQF

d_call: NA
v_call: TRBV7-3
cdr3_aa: ASSTRPQGVVYEQY

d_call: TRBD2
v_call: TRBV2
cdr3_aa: ATWPYPGGQY

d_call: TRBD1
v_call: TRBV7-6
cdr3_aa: ASSPIGTGGEQY

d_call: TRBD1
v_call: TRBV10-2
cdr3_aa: ASSGTGDRYGYT

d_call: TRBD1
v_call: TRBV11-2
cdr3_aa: ASSSSIRDRLNYGYT

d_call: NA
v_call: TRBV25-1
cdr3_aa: ASSSGGRWGNEKLF

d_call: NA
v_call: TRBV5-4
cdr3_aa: ASSLEGTLNTEAF

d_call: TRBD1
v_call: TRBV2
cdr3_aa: ASSKTGVNYGYT

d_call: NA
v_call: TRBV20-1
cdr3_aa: SYSPIQGIYEQY

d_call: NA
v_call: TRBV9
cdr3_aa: ASRPGWGADTQY

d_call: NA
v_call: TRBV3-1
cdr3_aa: ASSQVGGTSGNTIY

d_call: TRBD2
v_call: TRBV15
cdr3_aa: ATSTGLAGGSLDTQY

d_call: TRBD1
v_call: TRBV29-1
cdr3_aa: SVDQGGGGGGYT

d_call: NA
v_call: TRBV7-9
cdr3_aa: ASSSGGGVGT

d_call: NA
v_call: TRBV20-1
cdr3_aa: SAANTEAF

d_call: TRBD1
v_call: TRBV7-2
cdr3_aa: ASSPQGADTQY

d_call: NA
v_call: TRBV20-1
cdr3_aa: SAPARLMNTEAF

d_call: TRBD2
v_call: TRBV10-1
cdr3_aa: ASTGGAAYNEQF

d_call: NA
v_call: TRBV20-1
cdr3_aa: SARDSQTYTQY

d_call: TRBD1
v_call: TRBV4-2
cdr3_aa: ASSQDEGQANSPLH

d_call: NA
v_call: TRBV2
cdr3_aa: ASSFGLPYEQY

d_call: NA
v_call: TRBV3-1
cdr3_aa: ASSQEYSPLH

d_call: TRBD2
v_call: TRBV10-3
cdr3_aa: AISSGGAGEQF

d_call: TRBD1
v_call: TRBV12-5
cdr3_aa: ASGLYRTGVNTEAF

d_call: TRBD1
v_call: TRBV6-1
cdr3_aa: ASRRTGEGYDQY

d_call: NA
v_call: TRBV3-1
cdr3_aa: ASSSGPISPLH

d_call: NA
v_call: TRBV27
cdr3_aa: ASSPLTTNYGYT

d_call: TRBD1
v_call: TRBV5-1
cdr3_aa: ASSMTGTLAKNIQY

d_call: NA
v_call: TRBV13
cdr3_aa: ASSLGKVRGTTYGNTDTQY

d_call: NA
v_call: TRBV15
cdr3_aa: ATSRGTATDGYT

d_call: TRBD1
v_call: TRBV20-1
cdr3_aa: SLGTGGYEQY

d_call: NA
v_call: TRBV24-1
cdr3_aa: ASSLPGRSYEQY

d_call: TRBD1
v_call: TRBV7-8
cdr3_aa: ASRAGGETQPQH

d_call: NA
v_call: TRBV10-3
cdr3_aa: AISVEKSTDTQY

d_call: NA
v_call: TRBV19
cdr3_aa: ASSMGGLAF

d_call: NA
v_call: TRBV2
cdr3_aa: ASSVQGSRHGYT

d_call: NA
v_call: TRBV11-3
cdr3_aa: ANSRVGYGYT

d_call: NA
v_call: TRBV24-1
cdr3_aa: ATSDSDNYEQY